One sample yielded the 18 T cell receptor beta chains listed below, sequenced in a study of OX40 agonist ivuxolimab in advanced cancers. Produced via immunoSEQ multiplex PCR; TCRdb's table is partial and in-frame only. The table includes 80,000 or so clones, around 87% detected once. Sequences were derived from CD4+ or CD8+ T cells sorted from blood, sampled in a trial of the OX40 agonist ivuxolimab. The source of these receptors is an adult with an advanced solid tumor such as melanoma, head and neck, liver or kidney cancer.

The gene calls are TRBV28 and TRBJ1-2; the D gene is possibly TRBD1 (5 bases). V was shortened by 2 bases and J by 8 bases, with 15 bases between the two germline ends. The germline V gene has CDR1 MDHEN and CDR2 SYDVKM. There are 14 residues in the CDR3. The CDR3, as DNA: TGTGCCAGCAGTTTAAATAGGGGTCTAGACGGCTACACCTTC. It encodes CASSLNRGLDGYTF.

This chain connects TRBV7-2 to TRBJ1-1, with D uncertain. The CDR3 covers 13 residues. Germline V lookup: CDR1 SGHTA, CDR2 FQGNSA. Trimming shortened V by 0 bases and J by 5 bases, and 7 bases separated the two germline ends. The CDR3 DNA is TGTGCCAGCAGCTTAGCGGGGAGGACTGAAGCTTTCTTT. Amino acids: CASSLAGRTEAFF. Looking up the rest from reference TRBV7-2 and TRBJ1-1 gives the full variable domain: GAGVSQSPSNKVTEKGKDVELRCDPISGHTALYWYRQSLGQGLEFLIYFQGNSAPDKSGLPSDRFSAERTGGSVSTLTIQRTQQEDSAVYLCASSLAGRTEAFFGQGTRLTVV.

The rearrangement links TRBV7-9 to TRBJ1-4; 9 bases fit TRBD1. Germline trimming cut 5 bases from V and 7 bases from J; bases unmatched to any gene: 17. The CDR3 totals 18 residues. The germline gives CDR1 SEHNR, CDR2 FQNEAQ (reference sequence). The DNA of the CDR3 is TGTGCCAGCAGCCTTACTGCCGGGACAGGGCGTCGATTTGAAAAACTGTTTTTT. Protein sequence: CASSLTAGTGRRFEKLFF.

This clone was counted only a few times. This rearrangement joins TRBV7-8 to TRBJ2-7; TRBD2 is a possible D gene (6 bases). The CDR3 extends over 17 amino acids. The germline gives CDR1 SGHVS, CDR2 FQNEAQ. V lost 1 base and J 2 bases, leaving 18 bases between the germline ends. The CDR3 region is CASSLGWMRGGTYEQYF. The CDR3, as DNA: TGTGCCAGCAGCTTAGGTTGGATGCGGGGCGGAACCTACGAGCAGTACTTC.

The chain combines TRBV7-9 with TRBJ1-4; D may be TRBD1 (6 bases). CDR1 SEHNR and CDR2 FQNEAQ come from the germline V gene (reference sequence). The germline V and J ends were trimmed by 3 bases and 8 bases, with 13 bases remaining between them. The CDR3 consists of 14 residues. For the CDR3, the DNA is TGTGCCAGCAGCTTCGACATGGGGGGCGAAAAACTGTTTTTT. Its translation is CASSFDMGGEKLFF.

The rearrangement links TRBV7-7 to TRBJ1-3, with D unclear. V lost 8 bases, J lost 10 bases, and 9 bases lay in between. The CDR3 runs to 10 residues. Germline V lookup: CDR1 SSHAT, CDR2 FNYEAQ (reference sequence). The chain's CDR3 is CASRLWTIYF. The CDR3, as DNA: TGTGCCAGCCGCCTCTGGACCATATATTTT.

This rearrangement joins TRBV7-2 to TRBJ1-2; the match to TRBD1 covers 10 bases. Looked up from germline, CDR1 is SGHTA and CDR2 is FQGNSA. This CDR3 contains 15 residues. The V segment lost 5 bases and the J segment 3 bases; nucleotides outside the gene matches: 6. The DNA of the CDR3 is TGTGCCAGCAGCCCTAGACAGGGGGCCCACTATGGCTACACCTTC. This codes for CASSPRQGAHYGYTF.

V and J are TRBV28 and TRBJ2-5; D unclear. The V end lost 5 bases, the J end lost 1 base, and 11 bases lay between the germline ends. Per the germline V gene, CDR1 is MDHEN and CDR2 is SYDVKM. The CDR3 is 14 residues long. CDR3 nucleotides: TGTGCCAGCAGTCCCCGCGAGCTCCAAGAGACCCAGTACTTC. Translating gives CASSPRELQETQYF.

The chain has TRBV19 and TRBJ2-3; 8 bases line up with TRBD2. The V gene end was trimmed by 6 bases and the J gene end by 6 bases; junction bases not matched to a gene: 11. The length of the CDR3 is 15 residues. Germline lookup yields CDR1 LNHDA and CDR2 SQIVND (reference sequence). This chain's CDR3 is CASRAASGSGDTQYF. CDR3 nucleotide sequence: TGTGCCAGTAGAGCGGCTAGCGGGTCGGGGGATACGCAGTATTTT.

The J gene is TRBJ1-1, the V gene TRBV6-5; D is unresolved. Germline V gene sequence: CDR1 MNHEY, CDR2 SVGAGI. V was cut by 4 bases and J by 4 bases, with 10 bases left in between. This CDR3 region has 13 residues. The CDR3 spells CASSSLGGTEAFF. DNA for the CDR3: TGTGCCAGCAGTTCCCTCGGAGGCACTGAAGCTTTCTTT.

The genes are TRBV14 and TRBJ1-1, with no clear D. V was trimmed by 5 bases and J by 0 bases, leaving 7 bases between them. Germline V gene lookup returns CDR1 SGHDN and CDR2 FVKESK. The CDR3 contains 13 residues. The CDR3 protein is CASSASMNTEAFF. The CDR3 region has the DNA TGTGCCAGCAGCGCTTCGATGAACACTGAAGCTTTCTTT.

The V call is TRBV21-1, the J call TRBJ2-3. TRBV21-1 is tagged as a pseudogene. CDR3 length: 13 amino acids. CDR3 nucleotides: TGTGCCACCATGGAGGGGGGCGCAGATACGCAGTATTTT. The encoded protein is CATMEGGADTQYF.

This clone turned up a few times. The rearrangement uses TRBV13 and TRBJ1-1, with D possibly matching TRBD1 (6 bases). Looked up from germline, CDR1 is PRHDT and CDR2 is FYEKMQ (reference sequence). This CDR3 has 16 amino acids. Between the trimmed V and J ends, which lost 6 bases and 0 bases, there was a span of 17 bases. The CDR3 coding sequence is TGTGCCAGCAGTCTTCGAGGCGGGGGCCTGAACACTGAAGCTTTCTTT. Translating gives CASSLRGGGLNTEAFF.

CDR3 coding DNA: TGTGCCAGCAGTTTCGGGACAGGGATAAACTATGGCTACACCTTC. It is translated as CASSFGTGINYGYTF. The chain recombines TRBV28 with TRBJ1-2; 9 nucleotides match TRBD1. Trimming cost V 3 bases and J 2 bases; bases outside gene matches: 4. Germline loops: CDR1 MDHEN, CDR2 SYDVKM. CDR3 size: 15 residues.

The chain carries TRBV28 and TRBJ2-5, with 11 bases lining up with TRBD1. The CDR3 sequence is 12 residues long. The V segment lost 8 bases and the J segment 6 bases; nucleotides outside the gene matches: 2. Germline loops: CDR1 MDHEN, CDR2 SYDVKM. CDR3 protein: CASGTGGQTQYF. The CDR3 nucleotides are TGTGCCAGCGGGACAGGGGGTCAGACCCAGTACTTC. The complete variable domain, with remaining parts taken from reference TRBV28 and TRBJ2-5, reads DVKVTQSSRYLVKRTGEKVFLECVQDMDHENMFWYRQDPGLGLRLIYFSYDVKMKEKGDIPEGYSVSREKKERFSLILESASTNQTSMYLCASGTGGQTQYFGPGTRLLVL.

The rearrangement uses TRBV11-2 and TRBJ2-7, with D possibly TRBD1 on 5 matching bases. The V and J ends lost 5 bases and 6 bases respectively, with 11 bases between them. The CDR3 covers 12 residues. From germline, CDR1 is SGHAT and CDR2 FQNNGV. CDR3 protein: CASSLQGLEQYF. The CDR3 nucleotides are TGTGCCAGCAGCCTCCAGGGTCTCGAGCAGTACTTC.

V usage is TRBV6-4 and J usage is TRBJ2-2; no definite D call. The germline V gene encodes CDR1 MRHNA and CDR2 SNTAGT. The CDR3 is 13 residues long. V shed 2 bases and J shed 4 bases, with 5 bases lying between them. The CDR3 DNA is TGTGCCAGCAGTGACGACGTCACCGGGGAGCTGTTTTTT. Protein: CASSDDVTGELFF.

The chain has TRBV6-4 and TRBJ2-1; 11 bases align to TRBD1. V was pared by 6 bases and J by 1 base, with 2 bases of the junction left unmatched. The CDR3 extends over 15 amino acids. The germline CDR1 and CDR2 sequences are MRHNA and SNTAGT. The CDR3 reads CASRRDRGSYNEQFF. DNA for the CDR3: TGTGCCAGCAGAAGGGACAGGGGGTCCTACAATGAGCAGTTCTTC.